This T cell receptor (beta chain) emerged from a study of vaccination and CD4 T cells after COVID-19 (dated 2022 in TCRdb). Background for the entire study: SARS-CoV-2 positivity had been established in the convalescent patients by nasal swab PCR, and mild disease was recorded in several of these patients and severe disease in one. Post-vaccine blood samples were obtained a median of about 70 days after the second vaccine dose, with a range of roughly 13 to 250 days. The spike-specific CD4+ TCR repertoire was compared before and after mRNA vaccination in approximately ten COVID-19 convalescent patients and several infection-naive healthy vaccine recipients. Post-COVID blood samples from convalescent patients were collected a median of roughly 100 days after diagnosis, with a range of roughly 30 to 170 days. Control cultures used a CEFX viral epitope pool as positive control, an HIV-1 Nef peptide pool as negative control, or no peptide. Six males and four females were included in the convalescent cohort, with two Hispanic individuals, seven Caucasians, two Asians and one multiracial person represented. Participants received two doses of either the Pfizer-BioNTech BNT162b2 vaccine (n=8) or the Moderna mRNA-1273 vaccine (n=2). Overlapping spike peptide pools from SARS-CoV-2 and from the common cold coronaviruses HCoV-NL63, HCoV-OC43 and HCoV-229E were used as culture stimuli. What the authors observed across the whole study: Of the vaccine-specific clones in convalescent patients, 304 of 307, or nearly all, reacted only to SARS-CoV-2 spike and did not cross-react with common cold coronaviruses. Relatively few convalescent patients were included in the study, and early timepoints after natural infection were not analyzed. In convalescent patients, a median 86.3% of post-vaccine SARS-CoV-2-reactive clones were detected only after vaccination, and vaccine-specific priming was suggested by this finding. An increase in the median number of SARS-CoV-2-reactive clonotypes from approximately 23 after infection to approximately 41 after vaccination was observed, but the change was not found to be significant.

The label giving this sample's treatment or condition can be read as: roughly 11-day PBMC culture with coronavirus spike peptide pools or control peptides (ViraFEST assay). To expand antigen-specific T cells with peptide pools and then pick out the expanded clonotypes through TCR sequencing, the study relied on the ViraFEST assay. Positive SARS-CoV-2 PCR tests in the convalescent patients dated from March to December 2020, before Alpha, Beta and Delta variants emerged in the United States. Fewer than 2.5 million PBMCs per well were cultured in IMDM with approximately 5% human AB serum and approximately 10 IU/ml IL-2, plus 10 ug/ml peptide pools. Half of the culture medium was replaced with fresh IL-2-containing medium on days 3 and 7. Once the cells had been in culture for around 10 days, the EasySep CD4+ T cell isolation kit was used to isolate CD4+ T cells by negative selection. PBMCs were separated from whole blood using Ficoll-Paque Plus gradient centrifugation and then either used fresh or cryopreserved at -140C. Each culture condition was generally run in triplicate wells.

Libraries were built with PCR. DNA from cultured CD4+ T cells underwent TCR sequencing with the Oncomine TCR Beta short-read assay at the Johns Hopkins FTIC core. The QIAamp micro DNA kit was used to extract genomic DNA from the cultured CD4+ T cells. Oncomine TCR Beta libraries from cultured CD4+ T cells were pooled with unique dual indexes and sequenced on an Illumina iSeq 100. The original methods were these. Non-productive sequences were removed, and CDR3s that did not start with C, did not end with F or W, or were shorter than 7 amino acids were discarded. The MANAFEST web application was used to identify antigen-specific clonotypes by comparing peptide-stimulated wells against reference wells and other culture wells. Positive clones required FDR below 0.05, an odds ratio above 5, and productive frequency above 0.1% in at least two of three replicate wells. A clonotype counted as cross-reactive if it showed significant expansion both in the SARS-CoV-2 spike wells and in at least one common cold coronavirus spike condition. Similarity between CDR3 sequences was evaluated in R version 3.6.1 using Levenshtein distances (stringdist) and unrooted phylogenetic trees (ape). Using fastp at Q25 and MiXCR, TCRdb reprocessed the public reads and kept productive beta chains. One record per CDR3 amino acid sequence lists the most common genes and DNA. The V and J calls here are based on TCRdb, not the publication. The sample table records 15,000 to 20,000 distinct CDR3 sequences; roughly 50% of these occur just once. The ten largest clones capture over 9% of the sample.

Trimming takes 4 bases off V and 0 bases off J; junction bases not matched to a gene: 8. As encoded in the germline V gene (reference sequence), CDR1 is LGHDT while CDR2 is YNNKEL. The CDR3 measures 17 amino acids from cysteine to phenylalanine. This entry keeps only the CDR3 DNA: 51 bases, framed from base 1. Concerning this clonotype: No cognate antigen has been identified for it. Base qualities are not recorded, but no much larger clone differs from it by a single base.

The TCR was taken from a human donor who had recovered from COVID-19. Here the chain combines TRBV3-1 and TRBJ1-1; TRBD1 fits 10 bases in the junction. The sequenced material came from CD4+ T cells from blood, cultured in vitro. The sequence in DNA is TGTGCCAGCAGCCCGACGGGACAGGGGACCTTGAACACTGAAGCTTTCTTT. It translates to CASSPTGQGTLNTEAFF.